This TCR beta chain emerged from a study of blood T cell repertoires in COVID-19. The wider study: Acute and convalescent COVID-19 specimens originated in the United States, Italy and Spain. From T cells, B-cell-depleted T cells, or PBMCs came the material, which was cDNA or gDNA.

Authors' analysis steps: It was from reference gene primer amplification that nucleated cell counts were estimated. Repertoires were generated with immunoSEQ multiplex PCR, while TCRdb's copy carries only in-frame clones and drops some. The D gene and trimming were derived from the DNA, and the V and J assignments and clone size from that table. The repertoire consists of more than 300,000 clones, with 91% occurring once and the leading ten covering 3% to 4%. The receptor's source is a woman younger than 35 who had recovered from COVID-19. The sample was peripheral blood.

In DNA form, the CDR3 reads TGCGCCAGCAGCCAAGGAGTGTTTAGCGAGACCCAGTACTTC. Amino acids: CASSQGVFSETQYF. The chain uses TRBV4-1 and TRBJ2-5; D not resolved. The CDR3 extends over 14 amino acids. CDR1 is MGHRA and CDR2 is YSYEKL in the germline V gene. V lost 1 base and J 5 bases, leaving 11 bases between the germline ends.